Sequencing of this TCR beta chain was carried out in a study of shared clonotypes between healthy human individuals. TCRdb's table, derived via immunoSEQ multiplex PCR, lists solely in-frame clones and lacks some. The repertoire holds about 1,900,000 clones, with about 95% as singletons. This CDR3 spans 18 amino acids. Germline CDR1 LGHNA, CDR2 YNFKEQ. With 0 bases removed from V and 0 bases from J, the gap between germline ends came to 16 bases. Naive CD8 cells lacked CD45RO, underwent positive selection for CCR7 and left out terminally differentiated effector memory CD45RA+ cells. The TCR comes from a man between 18 and 35 years old in good health. The sequenced sample was naive CD8+ T cells sorted from blood. This sequence joins TRBV4-2 and TRBJ2-3; weak D call: TRBD2 (6 bases). Written as DNA, the CDR3 is TGTGCCAGCAGCCAAGAGGAACCAGTTCGGGAGAGCACAGATACGCAGTATTTT. It codes for CASSQEEPVRESTDTQYF.